The 10 T cell receptor beta chains in this list originate from one sample, sequenced in a study of blood T cells in healthy people across ages. It was with a sample-barcoded 5' primer and a J-beta primer mix that a second PCR of roughly 7 to 12 cycles was run. MiXCR, run by TCRdb on the 5' RACE reads, gives a single entry per CDR3 protein. In the table there are 780,000 or so distinct CDR3 sequences, about 53% of which are singletons. Sequenced material: blood. The receptors stem from an elderly man in good health.

The rearrangement uses TRBV24-1 and TRBJ2-3, with D perhaps matching TRBD1 (6 bases). V lost 4 bases and J lost 0, with 10 bases in between. Germline V CDR1 and CDR2: KGHDR, SFDVKD. This CDR3 comprises 15 residues. CDR3 sequence reads: CATSDTGFSTDTQYF. The CDR3 DNA follows: TGTGCCACCAGTGACACAGGGTTCAGCACAGATACGCAGTATTTT.

In nucleotides, the CDR3 is TGTGCCATCAGTGAGGGGAGCGGGAGCTATGAGCAGTACTTC. Its translation is CAISEGSGSYEQYF. The V call is TRBV10-3, the J call TRBJ2-7; TRBD2 matches 8 bases. This CDR3 has 14 amino acids. Unmatched junction bases numbered 7, after V lost 2 bases and J lost 7 bases. Germline values: CDR1 ENHRY, CDR2 SYGVKD.

V usage is TRBV24-1 and J usage is TRBJ2-5, with TRBD2 identical over 11 bases. The end of the DNA fits TRBJ2-7 better, so the J call may be wrong. The CDR3 contains 17 residues. Germline CDR1 reads KGHDR; CDR2 reads SFDVKD. CDR3 DNA sequence: TGTGCCACCAGTGAACTTGGGACTAGCGGAAACGACTACGAGCAGTACTTC. Its translation: CATSELGTSGNDYEQYF.

The chain links TRBV12-3 or TRBV12-4 to TRBJ2-2; D remains unclear. CDR3 size: 13 residues. Trimming stripped 5 bases from V and 6 bases from J, with 10 bases between. As DNA, the CDR3 is TGTGCCAGCAGTAGTAGGTTATCCGGGGAGCTGTTTTTT. Encoded protein: CASSSRLSGELFF.

This clonotype showed up just a few times. The chain combines TRBV29-1 with TRBJ2-1; the D gene is possibly TRBD2 (6 bases). CDR1 and CDR2 (germline): SQVTM, ANQGSEA. This CDR3 is 16 amino acids long. V lost 6 bases, J lost 0 bases, and 18 bases lay in between. CDR3 bases: TGCAGCGTCGCCACGGGAGCCCATAGCTCCTACAATGAGCAGTTCTTC. Protein: CSVATGAHSSYNEQFF.

The chain couples TRBV18 to TRBJ2-6; tentative D call: TRBD2 (6 bases). This CDR3 comprises 17 residues. Trimming pared 8 bases from V and 0 bases from J, leaving 17 bases between. The germline CDR1 and CDR2 sequences are KGHSH and LQKENI. CDR3 region: CASRNAHGGSGANVLTF. The CDR3 DNA is TGTGCCAGCCGAAATGCGCACGGGGGCTCTGGGGCCAACGTCCTGACTTTC.

The chain is built from TRBV2 and TRBJ1-1; D is uncertain. The length of the CDR3 is 15 residues. Germline V gives CDR1 SNHLY, CDR2 FYNNEI. V lost 0 bases, J lost 6 bases, and 14 bases lay in between. The CDR3 nucleotides are TGTGCCAGCAGTGAAGCCCTGGGAGCAAGCCCTGAAGCTTTCTTT. It encodes CASSEALGASPEAFF. Full variable domain (rest looked up from reference TRBV2 and TRBJ1-1): EPEVTQTPSHQVTQMGQEVILRCVPISNHLYFYWYRQILGQKVEFLVSFYNNEISEKSEIFDDQFSVERPDGSNFTLKIRSTKLEDSAMYFCASSEALGASPEAFFGQGTRLTVV.

This clonotype was observed a few times. V is TRBV15 and J is TRBJ2-3; 11 bases are a match to TRBD2. Per the germline V gene, CDR1 is LNHNV and CDR2 is YYDKDF (reference sequence). The CDR3 is 18 residues long. V gave up 1 base and J gave up 5 bases; unmatched junction bases: 11. The CDR3 DNA is TGTGCCACCAGCAGAGGTGGGCTACTAGCGGGAGTAGGAGATACGCAGTATTTT. It translates to CATSRGGLLAGVGDTQYF.

In its sample, this clonotype was seen a few times. The V call is TRBV7-3, the J call TRBJ2-3, with TRBD2 matching over 8 bases. Germline lookup yields CDR1 SGHTA and CDR2 FQGTGA. The J segment lost 1 base and the V segment lost 2 bases, leaving 5 bases of the junction unmatched. The CDR3 contains 16 residues. The CDR3 protein is CASSLRARGGTDTQYF. The CDR3 DNA is TGTGCCAGCAGCTTACGCGCGCGGGGGGGCACAGATACGCAGTATTTT.

This sequence joins TRBV20-1 and TRBJ2-7; 9 positions match TRBD1. The germline V gene has CDR1 DFQATT and CDR2 SNEGSKA (reference sequence). The CDR3 consists of 14 residues. V dropped 0 bases and J dropped 3; count of bases not matched to a gene: 3. Here the CDR3 DNA reads TGCAGTGCTAGAGATCGACAGGGGGGCTACGAGCAGTACTTC. It translates to CSARDRQGGYEQYF.